Listed below are T cell receptor beta chains from one sample, sequenced in a study of graft-versus-host responses after intestinal transplantation. The assay was immunoSEQ multiplex PCR, and TCRdb's table has in-frame clones only and misses some. The sample has roughly 80,000 clones; around 90% are singletons. Antigens of these TCRs are unknown. Sequencing was performed on unstimulated CD8+ T cells sorted from spleen or lymph node cells, taken before transplant. These receptors were obtained from a human donor who was the organ donor for an intestinal transplant. The CDR3 runs from the conserved cysteine through the conserved F or W.

J gene: TRBJ2-3
V gene: TRBV4-1
CDR3 protein: CASTHEGDTQYF

J gene: TRBJ1-6
V gene: TRBV30
CDR3 protein: CAWSVGGGTDSPLHF

J gene: TRBJ2-3
V gene: TRBV2
CDR3 protein: CASSDPSGGANTDTQYF

J gene: TRBJ2-6
V gene: TRBV7-8
CDR3 protein: CASRKGLTGANVLTF

J gene: TRBJ1-1
V gene: TRBV7-9
CDR3 protein: CASSLSGATEAFF

J gene: TRBJ1-1
V gene: TRBV4-1
CDR3 protein: CASTGTGTTEAFF

J gene: TRBJ1-4
V gene: TRBV5-6
CDR3 protein: CASSLRQGGEKLFF

J gene: TRBJ2-7
V gene: TRBV5-6
CDR3 protein: CASSSRQAKYYEQYF

J gene: TRBJ1-2
V gene: TRBV6-5
CDR3 protein: CASSSGTGPYGYTF

J gene: TRBJ2-7
V gene: TRBV19
CDR3 protein: CASSIGTGEMYEQYF

J gene: TRBJ1-2
V gene: TRBV28
CDR3 protein: CASRPGQGASYGYTF

J gene: TRBJ1-5
V gene: TRBV15
CDR3 protein: CATSTRQTSNQPQHF

J gene: TRBJ1-1
V gene: TRBV6-4
CDR3 protein: CASSPGQGASEAFF

J gene: TRBJ2-7
V gene: TRBV28
CDR3 protein: CASSSTRNYEQYF

J gene: TRBJ2-3
V gene: TRBV27
CDR3 protein: CASSFWTSGGADTQYF

J gene: TRBJ1-3
V gene: TRBV4-1
CDR3 protein: CASSPYDSRSSGNTIYF

J gene: TRBJ2-1
V gene: TRBV7-3
CDR3 protein: CASSPYGGGVYNEQFF

J gene: TRBJ2-2
V gene: TRBV10-2
CDR3 protein: CASSEVDGDLILSDGELFF

J gene: TRBJ1-1
V gene: TRBV14
CDR3 protein: CASSRRTRTAQAFF

J gene: TRBJ1-6
V gene: TRBV30
CDR3 protein: CAWSASQGAYGSPLHF

J gene: TRBJ1-1
V gene: TRBV5-4
CDR3 protein: CASSLSQGNTEAFF

J gene: TRBJ2-3
V gene: TRBV5-1
CDR3 protein: CASNIIQGPTSTDTQYF

J gene: TRBJ1-1
V gene: TRBV27
CDR3 protein: CASSFPQGGEAFF